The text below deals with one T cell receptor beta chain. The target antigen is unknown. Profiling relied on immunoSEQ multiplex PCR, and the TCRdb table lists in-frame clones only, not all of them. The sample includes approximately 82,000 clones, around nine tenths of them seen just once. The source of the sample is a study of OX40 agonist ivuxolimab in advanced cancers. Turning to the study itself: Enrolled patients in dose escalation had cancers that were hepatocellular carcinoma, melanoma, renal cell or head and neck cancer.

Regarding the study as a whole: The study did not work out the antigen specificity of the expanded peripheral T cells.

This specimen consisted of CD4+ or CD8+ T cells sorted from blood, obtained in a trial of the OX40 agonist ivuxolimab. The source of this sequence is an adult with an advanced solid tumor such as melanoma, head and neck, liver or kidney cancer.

CDR3 sequence reads: CASSPGQGGTADGYTF. The CDR3 DNA reads as TGTGCCAGCAGCCCTGGACAGGGTGGGACCGCGGATGGCTACACCTTC. V usage is TRBV5-4 and J usage is TRBJ1-2; 8 nucleotides agree with TRBD1. CDR1 SGHNT and CDR2 YYREEE come from the germline V gene (reference sequence). The CDR3 runs to 16 residues. J was trimmed by 6 bases and V by 4 bases; bases with no gene match: 14.